These 10 T cell receptor beta chains were all obtained from the same sample, sequenced in a study of monozygotic twins with inflammatory bowel disease. TCRdb reprocessed the 5' RACE reads; each CDR3 protein has one entry and no DNA is given. The sample includes more than 110,000 distinct CDR3 sequences. Sequencing was performed on blood. These TCRs come from a human donor with ulcerative colitis or Crohn's disease, or a healthy co-twin of an affected twin (not recorded which).

The rearrangement joins TRBV9 to TRBJ2-1. Germline V gives CDR1 SGDLS, CDR2 YYNGEE. CDR3 size: 12 residues. CDR3 sequence reads: CASSADLMKQFF.

V gene TRBV28 combines with J gene TRBJ2-7. The length of the CDR3 is 13 residues. Germline values: CDR1 MDHEN, CDR2 SYDVKM. The CDR3 is CASSLAGPYEQYF.

This rearrangement joins TRBV5-1 to TRBJ2-3; TCRdb's assignment of TRBD1 cannot be checked, as there is no DNA. This CDR3 contains 15 residues. CDR1 is SGHRS, CDR2 YFSETQ, per germline. The CDR3 loop reads CASSPGAGETDTQYF.

This sequence joins TRBV20-1 and TRBJ2-3; TCRdb calls TRBD1, which cannot be checked without DNA. Germline V CDR1 and CDR2: DFQATT, SNEGSKA (reference sequence). There are 13 residues in the CDR3. Here the CDR3 reads CSARGRGRDTQYF.

The rearrangement joins TRBV3-1 to TRBJ2-3. Germline CDR1 reads LGHDT; CDR2 reads YNNKEL (reference sequence). The CDR3 contains 12 residues. CDR3 region: CASSTRFDTQYF.

J is TRBJ1-2 and V is TRBV5-1; TCRdb gives TRBD1 as the D gene, but with no DNA this cannot be confirmed. There are 12 residues in the CDR3. Germline CDR1 is SGHRS and CDR2 is YFSETQ. This CDR3 reads CASNPSGDGYTF.

This sequence joins TRBV11-2 and TRBJ2-1. CDR1 and CDR2 from the germline V gene are SGHAT and FQNNGV. This CDR3 region has 16 residues. CDR3 in amino acids: CASSVQAWSSYNEQFF.

The V and J genes are TRBV7-2 and TRBJ2-7; as DNA is missing, the TRBD2 call by TCRdb cannot be tested. The germline CDR1 and CDR2 sequences are SGHTA and FQGNSA. The CDR3 length is 15 residues. The CDR3: CASSLSTSGSYEQYF.

This sequence joins TRBV12-3 or TRBV12-4 and TRBJ1-1. This CDR3 comprises 13 residues. CDR3 in amino acids: CASSFKASTEAFF.

The chain is built from TRBV7-2 and TRBJ1-5. Germline assignment: CDR1 SGHTA and CDR2 FQGNSA. The CDR3 is 14 amino acids. The CDR3 sequence: CASSLTTYNQPQHF.